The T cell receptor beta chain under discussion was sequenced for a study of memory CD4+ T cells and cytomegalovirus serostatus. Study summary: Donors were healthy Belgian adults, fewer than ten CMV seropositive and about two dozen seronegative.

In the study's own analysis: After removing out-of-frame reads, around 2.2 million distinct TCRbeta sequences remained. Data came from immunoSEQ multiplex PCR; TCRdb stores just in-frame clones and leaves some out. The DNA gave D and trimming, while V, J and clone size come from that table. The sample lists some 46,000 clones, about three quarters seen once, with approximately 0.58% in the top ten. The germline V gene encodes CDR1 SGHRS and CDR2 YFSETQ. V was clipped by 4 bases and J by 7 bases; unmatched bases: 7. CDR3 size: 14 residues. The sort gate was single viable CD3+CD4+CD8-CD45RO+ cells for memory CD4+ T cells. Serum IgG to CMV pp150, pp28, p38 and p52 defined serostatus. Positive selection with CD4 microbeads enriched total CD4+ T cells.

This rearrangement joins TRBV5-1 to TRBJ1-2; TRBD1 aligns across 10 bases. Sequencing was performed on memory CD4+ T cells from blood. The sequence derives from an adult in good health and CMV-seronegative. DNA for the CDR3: TGCGCCAGCAGCGTCGGTGGACAGGGGGGTGGCTACACCTTC. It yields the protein CASSVGGQGGGYTF.